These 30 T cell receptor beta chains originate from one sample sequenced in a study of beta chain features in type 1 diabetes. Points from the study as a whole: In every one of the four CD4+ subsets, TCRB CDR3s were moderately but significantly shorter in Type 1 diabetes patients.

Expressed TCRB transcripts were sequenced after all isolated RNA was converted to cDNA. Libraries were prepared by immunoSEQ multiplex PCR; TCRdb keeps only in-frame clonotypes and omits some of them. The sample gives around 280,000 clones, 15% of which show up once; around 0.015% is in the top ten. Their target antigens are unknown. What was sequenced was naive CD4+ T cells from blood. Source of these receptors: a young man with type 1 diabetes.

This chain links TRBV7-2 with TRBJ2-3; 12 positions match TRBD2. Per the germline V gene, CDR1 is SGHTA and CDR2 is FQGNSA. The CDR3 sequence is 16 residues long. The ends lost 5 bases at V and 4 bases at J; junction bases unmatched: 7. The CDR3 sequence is CASSLSSGGASDTQYF. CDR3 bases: TGTGCCAGCAGCCTCTCTAGCGGGGGGGCGTCAGATACGCAGTATTTT.

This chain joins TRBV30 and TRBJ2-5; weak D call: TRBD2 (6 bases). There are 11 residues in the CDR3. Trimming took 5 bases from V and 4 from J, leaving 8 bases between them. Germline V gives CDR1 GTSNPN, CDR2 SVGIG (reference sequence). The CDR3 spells CAWVGGETQYF. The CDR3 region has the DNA TGTGCCTGGGTCGGGGGAGAGACCCAGTACTTC.

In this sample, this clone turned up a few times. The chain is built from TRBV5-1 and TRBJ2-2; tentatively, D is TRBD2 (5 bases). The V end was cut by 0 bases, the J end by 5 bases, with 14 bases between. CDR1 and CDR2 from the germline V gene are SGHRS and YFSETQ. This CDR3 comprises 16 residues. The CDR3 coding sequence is TGCGCCAGCAGCTTGGTTGGGCTAGCCACGACCGGGGAGCTGTTTTTT. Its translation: CASSLVGLATTGELFF.

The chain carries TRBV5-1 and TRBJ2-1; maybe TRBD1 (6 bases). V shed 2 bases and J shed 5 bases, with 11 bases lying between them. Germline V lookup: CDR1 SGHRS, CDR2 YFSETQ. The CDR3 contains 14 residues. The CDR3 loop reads CASSLPGVDNEQFF. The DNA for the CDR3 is TGCGCCAGCAGCTTACCAGGGGTGGACAATGAGCAGTTCTTC.

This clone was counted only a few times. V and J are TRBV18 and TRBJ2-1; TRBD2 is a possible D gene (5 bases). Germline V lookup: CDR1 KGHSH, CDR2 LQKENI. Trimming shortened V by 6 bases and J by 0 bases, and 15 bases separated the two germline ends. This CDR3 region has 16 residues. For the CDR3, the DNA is TGTGCCAGCTCCCGTGTAGAGCGGAGCTCCTACAATGAGCAGTTCTTC. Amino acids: CASSRVERSSYNEQFF.

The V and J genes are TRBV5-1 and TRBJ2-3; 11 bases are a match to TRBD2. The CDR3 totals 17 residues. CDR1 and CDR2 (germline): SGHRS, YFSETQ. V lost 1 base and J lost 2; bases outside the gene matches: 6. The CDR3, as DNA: TGCGCCAGCAGCTTGTCTTCTAGCGGGGGGATCACAGATACGCAGTATTTT. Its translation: CASSLSSSGGITDTQYF.

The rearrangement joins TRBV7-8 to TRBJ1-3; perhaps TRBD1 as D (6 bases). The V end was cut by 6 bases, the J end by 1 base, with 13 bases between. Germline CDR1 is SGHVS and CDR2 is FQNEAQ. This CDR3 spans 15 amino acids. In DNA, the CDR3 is TGTGCCAGCAGACAGGGACGGACGTCTGGAAACACCATATATTTT. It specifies CASRQGRTSGNTIYF.

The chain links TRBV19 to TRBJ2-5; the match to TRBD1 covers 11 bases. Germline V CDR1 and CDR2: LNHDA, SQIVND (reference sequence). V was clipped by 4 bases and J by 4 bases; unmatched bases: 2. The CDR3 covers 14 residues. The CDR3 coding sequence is TGTGCCAGTAGTAGCGGACAGGGGGCAGAGACCCAGTACTTC. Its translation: CASSSGQGAETQYF.

DNA for the CDR3: TGCGCCAGCAGCCAAGGGGCCCAGAAGTATGGCTACACCTTC. It translates to CASSQGAQKYGYTF. V usage is TRBV4-1 and J usage is TRBJ1-2; no reliable D call. Trimming pared 1 base from V and 5 bases from J, leaving 11 bases between. Per the germline V gene, CDR1 is MGHRA and CDR2 is YSYEKL. CDR3 length: 14 amino acids.

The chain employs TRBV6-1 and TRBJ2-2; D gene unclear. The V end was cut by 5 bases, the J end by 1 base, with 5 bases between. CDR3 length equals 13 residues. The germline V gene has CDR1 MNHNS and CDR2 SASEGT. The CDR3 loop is CASSTVNTGELFF. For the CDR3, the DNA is TGTGCCAGCAGTACAGTGAACACCGGGGAGCTGTTTTTT.

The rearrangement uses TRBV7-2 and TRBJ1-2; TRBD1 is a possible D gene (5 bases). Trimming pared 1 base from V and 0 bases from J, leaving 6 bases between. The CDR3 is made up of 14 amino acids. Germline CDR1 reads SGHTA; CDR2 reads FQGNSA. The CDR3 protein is CASSLVGANYGYTF. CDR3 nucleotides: TGTGCCAGCAGCTTAGTAGGGGCTAACTATGGCTACACCTTC.

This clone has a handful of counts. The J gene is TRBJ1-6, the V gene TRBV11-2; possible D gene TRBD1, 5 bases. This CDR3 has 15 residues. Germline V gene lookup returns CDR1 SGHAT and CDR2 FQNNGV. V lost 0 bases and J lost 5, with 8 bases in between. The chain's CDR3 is CASSLEGRDNSPLHF. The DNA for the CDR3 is TGTGCCAGCAGCTTAGAAGGCAGGGATAATTCACCCCTCCACTTT.

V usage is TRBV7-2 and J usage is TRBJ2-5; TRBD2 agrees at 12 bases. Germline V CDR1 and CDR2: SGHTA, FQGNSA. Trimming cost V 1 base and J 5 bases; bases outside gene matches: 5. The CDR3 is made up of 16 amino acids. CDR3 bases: TGTGCCAGCAGCTTAGGACTAGCGGGAGCCGGTGAGACCCAGTACTTC. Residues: CASSLGLAGAGETQYF.

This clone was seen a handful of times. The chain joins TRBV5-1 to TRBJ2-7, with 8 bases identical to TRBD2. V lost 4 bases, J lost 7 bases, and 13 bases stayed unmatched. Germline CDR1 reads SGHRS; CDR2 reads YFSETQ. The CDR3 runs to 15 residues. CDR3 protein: CASSPNTGTRDEQYF. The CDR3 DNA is TGCGCCAGCAGCCCCAACACCGGGACTAGGGATGAGCAGTACTTC.

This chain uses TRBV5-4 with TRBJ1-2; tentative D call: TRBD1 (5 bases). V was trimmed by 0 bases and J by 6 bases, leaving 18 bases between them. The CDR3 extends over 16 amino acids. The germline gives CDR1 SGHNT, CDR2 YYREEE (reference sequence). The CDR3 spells CASSLGSGGILDGYTF. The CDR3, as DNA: TGTGCCAGCAGCTTGGGGTCCGGGGGTATCTTGGATGGCTACACCTTC.

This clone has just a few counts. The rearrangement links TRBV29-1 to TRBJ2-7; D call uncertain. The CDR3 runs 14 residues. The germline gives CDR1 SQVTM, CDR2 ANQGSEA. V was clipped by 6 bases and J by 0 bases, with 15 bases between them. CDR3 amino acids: CSVTDFESSYEQYF. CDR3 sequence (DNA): TGCAGCGTCACCGACTTCGAGAGCTCCTACGAGCAGTACTTC.

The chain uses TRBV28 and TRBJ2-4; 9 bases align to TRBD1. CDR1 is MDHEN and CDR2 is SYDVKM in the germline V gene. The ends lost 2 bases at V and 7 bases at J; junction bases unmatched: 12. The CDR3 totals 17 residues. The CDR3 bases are TGTGCCAGCAGTTTAACCTCTTACAGGGGGCTGGGGAACATTCAGTACTTC. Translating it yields CASSLTSYRGLGNIQYF.

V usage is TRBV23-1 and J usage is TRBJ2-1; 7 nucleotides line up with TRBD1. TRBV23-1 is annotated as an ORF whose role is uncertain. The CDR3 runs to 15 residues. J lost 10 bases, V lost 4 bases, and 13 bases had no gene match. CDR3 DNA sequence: TGCGCCAGCAGTCCCATTCGGGACAGTCCAGAGGAGCAGTTCTTC. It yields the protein CASSPIRDSPEEQFF.

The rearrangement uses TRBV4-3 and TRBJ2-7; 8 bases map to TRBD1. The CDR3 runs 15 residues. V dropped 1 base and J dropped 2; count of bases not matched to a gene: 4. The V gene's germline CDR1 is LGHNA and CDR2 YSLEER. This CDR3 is CASSQGYRGTYEQYF. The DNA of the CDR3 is TGCGCCAGCAGCCAAGGGTACAGGGGGACCTACGAGCAGTACTTC.

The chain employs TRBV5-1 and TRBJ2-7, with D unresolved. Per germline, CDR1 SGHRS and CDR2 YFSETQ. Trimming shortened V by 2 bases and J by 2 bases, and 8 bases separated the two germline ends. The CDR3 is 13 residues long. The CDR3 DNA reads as TGCGCCAGCAGCTTCGAAACGGCCTACGAGCAGTACTTC. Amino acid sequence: CASSFETAYEQYF.

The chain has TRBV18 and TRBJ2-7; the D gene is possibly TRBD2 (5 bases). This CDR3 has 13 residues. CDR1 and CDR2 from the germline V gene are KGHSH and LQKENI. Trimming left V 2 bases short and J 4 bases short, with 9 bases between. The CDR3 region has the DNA TGTGCCAGCTCACCAGGGGAGTCATACGAGCAGTACTTC. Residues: CASSPGESYEQYF.

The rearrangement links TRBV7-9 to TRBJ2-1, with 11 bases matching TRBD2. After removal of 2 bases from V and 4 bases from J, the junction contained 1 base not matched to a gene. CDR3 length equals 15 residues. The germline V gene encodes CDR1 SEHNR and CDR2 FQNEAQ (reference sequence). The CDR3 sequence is CASSLRLAGYNEQFF. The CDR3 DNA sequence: TGTGCCAGCAGCTTAAGACTAGCGGGGTACAATGAGCAGTTCTTC.

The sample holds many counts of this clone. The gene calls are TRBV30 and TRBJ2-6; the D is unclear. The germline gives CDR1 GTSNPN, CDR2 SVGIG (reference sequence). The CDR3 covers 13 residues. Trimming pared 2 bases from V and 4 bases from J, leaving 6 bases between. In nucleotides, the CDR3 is TGTGCCTGGAGTCTTGGCGGGGCCAACGTCCTGACTTTC. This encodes CAWSLGGANVLTF.

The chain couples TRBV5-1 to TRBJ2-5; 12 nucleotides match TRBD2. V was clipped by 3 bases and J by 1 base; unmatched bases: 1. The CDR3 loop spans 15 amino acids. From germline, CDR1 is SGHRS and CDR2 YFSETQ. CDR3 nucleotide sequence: TGCGCCAGCAGCTGGACTAGCGGGGTCCAAGAGACCCAGTACTTC. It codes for CASSWTSGVQETQYF.

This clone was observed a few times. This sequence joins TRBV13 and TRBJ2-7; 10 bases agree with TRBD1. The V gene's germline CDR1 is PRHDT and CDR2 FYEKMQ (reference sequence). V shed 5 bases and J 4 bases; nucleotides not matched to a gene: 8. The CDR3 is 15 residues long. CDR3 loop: CASSAPDRGVYEQYF. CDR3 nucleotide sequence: TGTGCCAGCAGCGCGCCGGACAGGGGGGTTTACGAGCAGTACTTC.

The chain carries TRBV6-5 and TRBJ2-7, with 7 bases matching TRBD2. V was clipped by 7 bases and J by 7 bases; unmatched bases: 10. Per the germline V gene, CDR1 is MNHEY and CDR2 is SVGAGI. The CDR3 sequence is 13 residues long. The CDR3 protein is CASTQPVGGEQYF. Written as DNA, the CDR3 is TGTGCCAGCACTCAACCCGTGGGGGGGGAGCAGTACTTC.

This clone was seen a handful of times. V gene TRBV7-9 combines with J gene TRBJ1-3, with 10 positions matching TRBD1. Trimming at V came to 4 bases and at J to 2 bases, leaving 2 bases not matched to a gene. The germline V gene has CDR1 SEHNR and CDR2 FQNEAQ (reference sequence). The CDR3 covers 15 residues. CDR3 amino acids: CASSSGTGAGNTIYF. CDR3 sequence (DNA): TGTGCCAGCAGCTCCGGGACAGGGGCTGGAAACACCATATATTTT. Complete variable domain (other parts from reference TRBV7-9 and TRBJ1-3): DTGVSQNPRHKITKRGQNVTFRCDPISEHNRLYWYRQTLGQGPEFLTYFQNEAQLEKSRLLSDRFSAERPKGSFSTLEIQRTEQGDSAMYLCASSSGTGAGNTIYFGEGSWLTVV.

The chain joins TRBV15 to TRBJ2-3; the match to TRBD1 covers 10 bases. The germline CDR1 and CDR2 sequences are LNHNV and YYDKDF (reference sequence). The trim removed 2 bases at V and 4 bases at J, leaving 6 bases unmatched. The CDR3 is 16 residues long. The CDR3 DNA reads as TGTGCCACCAGCAGACGCCTGACAGGGGGCTCAGATACGCAGTATTTT. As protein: CATSRRLTGGSDTQYF.

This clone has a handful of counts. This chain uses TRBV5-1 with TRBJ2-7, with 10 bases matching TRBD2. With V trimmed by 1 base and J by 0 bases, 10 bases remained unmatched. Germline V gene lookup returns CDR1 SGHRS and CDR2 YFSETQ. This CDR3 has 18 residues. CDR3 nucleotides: TGCGCCAGCAGCTTGCCGGGTGGACTAGCGGAGGTCTCCTACGAGCAGTACTTC. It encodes CASSLPGGLAEVSYEQYF.

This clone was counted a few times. The CDR3 DNA reads TGTGCCAGCAGCTTAGACAGGGTTCGAAGAAGCGAGCAGTACTTC. Translating it yields CASSLDRVRRSEQYF. This chain uses TRBV7-2 with TRBJ2-7; possible D gene TRBD1, 6 bases. Germline assignment: CDR1 SGHTA and CDR2 FQGNSA. V was trimmed by 1 base and J by 6 bases, leaving 16 bases between them. This CDR3 has 15 amino acids.